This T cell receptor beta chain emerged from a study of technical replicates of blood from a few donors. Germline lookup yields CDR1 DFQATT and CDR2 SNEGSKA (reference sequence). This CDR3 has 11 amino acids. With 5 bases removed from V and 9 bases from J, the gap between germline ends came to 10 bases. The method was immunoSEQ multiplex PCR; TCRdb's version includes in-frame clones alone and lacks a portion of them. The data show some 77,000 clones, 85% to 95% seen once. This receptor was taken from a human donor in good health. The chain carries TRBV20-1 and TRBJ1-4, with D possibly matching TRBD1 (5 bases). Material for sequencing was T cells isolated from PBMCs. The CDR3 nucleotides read TGCAGTGCTGAGCAGGGAAAAAAACTGTTTTTT. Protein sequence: CSAEQGKKLFF.